The clone carrying this T cell receptor beta chain was seen only a few times. Unmatched junction bases numbered 8, after V lost 5 bases and J lost 8 bases. Germline CDR1 MNHEY, CDR2 SVGAGI. The CDR3 contains 14 residues. The data belong to a study of blood T cell repertoires in COVID-19. Across the study: COVID-19 samples from acute and convalescent phases originated in the United States, Italy and Spain. T cells, B-cell-depleted T cells, or PBMCs provided the cDNA or gDNA that served as material.

As processed by the authors: Amplification of reference gene primers was used by the study to estimate nucleated cell counts. The data were produced by immunoSEQ multiplex PCR, yet TCRdb's version contains in-frame clones alone and is incomplete. The V and J calls and clone size are taken from that table; D and trimming were inferred from the DNA. In the table there are roughly 73,000 clones, about four fifths of which are singletons. The rearrangement joins TRBV6-5 to TRBJ1-2; 10 nucleotides match TRBD1. Input material: peripheral blood. The source of this sequence is a human donor in a cohort sampled during active COVID-19. The CDR3 loop reads CASSIKGTGAGYTF. The CDR3 nucleotides are TGTGCCAGCAGTATCAAAGGGACAGGGGCAGGCTACACCTTC.